The clone carrying this T cell receptor (beta chain) was seen only once. Its cognate antigen is unknown. The CDR3 totals 15 residues. The germline V and J ends were trimmed by 1 base and 5 bases, with 15 bases remaining between them. Tregs were sorted as CD4+CD25+CD127-/low cells. Using its own MiXCR run on the 5' RACE reads, TCRdb lists one record per CDR3 protein. Seen here are 35,000 to 45,000 distinct CDR3 sequences, over 20% observed once, and the top ten hold about 3.9%. Study outcomes and limitations: Tumor Tregs overlapped most with tumor, then blood, naive CD4+ cells.

The source is a female donor with breast cancer. V is TRBV12-3 or TRBV12-4 and J is TRBJ2-7; the D is unclear. The sample comprised Tregs sorted from a lymph node. The CDR3 loop reads CASSLGTGDRDEQYF. The CDR3 coding sequence is TGTGCCAGCAGTTTAGGGACGGGCGATAGGGACGAGCAGTACTTC.